This T cell receptor beta chain was recorded in a study of regulatory T cells in long-lasting Graves disease. General observations from the study: Repertoires from persistent disease leaned toward TRBV28, TRBJ1-2 and TRBJ2-5.

Time point in this sample: newly diagnosed GD, antithyroid drugs for less than 3 months. The TCR library used RNA extracted from PBMCs. To make TCR beta libraries, researchers used iRepertoire HTBI primers and Arm-PCR of CDR3 regions. One entry per CDR3 protein, called by TCRdb with MiXCR from the multiplex PCR reads. This table holds roughly 250,000 distinct CDR3 sequences, around 18% found once. The CDR3 has 12 residues. V was pared by 11 bases and J by 9 bases, with 19 bases between. The germline gives CDR1 SNHLY, CDR2 FYNNEI. There are many counts of this clonotype. Antigen unknown. This sample was also put to use in a study of T cells in Graves' hyperthyroidism and ophthalmopathy. This second study notes: The study used the HTBI primer set for a first-round RT-PCR of the TCR CDR3.

This receptor was obtained from a woman under 40 with Graves disease. The chain links TRBV2 to TRBJ1-2, with D tentatively TRBD1 (6 bases). This specimen was peripheral blood mononuclear cells (PBMCs), taken at new diagnosis, from a patient treated with antithyroid drugs. The CDR3 region is CAGETGGESYTF. The CDR3 nucleotides are TGTGCCGGCGAGACAGGCGGGGAAAGCTACACCTTC.